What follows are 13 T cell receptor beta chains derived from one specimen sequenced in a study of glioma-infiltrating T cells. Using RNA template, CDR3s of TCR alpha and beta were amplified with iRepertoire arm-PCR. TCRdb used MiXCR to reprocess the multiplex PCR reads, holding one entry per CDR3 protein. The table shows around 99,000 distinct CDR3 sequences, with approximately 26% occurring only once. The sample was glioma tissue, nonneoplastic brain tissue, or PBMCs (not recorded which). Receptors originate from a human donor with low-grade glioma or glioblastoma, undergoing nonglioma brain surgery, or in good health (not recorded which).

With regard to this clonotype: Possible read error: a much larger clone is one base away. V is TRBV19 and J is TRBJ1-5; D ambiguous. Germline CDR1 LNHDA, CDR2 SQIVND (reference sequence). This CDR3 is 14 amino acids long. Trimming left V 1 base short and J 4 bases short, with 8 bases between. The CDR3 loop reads CASSIGKGNQPQHF. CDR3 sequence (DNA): TGTGCCAGTAGTATAGGGAAAGGGAATCAGCCCCAGCATTTT.

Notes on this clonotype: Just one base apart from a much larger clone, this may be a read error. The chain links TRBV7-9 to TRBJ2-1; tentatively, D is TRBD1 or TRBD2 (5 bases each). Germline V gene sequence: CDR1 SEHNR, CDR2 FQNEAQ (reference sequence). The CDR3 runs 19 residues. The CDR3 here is CVSSGRQPPSGLSYNEQFF. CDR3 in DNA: TGTGTCAGCAGCGGCCGACAGCCGCCCTCGGGCCTATCCTACAATGAGCAGTTCTTC. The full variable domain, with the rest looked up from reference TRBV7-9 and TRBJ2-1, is DTGVSQNPRHKITKRGQNVTFRCDPISEHNRLYWYRQTLGQGPEFLTYFQNEAQLEKSRLLSDRFSAERPKGSFSTLEIQRTEQGDSAMYLCVSSGRQPPSGLSYNEQFFGPGTRLTVL.

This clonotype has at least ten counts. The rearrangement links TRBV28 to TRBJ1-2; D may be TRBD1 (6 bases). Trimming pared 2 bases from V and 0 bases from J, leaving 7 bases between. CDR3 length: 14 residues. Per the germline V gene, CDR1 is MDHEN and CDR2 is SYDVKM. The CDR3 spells CASSLRQANYGYTF. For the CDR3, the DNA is TGTGCCAGCAGTTTACGACAGGCTAACTATGGCTACACCTTC.

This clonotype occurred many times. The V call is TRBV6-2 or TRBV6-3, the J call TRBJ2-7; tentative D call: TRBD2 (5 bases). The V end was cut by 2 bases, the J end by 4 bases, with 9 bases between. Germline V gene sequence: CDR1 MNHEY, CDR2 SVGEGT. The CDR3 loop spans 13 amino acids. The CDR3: CASSYRGKYEQYF. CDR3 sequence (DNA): TGTGCCAGCAGTTACCGAGGGAAATACGAGCAGTACTTC.

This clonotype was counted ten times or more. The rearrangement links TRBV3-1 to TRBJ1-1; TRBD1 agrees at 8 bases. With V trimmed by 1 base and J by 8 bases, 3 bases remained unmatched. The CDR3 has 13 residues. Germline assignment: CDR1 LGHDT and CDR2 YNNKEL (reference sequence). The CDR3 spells CASSQGWDREAFF. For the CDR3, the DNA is TGTGCCAGCAGCCAAGGCTGGGACAGGGAAGCTTTCTTT.

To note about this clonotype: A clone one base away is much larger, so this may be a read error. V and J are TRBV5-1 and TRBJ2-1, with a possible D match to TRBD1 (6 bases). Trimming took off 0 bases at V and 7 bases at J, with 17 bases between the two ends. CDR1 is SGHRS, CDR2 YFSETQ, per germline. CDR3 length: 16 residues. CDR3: CASSLDGRGFGNEQFF. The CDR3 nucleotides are TGCGCCAGCAGCTTGGACGGCAGGGGTTTTGGTAATGAGCAGTTCTTC.

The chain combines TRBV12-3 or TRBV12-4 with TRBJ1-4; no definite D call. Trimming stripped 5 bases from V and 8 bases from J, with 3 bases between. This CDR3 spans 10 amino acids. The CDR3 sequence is CASSREKLFF. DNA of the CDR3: TGTGCCAGCAGTAGGGAAAAACTGTTTTTT.

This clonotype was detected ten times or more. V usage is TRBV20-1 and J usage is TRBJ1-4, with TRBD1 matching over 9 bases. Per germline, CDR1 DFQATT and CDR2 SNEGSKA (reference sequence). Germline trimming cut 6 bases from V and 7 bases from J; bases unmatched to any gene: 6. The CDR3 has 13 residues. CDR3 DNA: TGCAGTGCCACGGACAGGGGTGGTGAAAAACTGTTTTTT. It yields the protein CSATDRGGEKLFF.

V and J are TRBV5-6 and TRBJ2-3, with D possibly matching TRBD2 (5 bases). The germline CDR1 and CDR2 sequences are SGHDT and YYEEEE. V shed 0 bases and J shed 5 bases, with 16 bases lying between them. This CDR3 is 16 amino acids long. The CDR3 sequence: CASSLESYAAGDTQYF. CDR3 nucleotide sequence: TGTGCCAGCAGCTTGGAGTCATATGCGGCGGGAGATACGCAGTATTTT.

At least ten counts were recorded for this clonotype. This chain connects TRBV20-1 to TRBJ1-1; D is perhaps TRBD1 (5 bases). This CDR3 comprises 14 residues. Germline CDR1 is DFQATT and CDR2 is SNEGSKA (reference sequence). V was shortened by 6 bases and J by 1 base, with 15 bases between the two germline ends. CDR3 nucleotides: TGCAGTGCCTGGGGCGTCGGCCGGAACACTGAAGCTTTCTTT. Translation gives CSAWGVGRNTEAFF.

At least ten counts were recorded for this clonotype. In DNA, the CDR3 is TGCAGTGCTAGAGATGGCGTAGGGCTTACAAATTCACCCCTCCACTTT. Translated, it gives CSARDGVGLTNSPLHF. The chain couples TRBV20-1 to TRBJ1-6, with D unresolved. CDR3 length: 16 residues. The V end lost 0 bases, the J end lost 7 bases, and 16 bases lay between the germline ends. Germline V gives CDR1 DFQATT, CDR2 SNEGSKA (reference sequence).

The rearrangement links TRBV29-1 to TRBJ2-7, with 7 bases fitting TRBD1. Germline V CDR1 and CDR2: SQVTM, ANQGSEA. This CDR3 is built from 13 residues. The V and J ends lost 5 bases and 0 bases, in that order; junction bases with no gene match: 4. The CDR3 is CSVSRQGSYEQYF. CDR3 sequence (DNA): TGCAGCGTTTCCCGACAGGGCTCCTACGAGCAGTACTTC.

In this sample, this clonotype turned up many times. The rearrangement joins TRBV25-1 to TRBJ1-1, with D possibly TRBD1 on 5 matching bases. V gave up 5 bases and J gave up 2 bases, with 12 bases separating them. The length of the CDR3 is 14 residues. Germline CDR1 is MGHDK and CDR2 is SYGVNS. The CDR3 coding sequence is TGTGCCAGCAGTCCACTAAGGGGAAACACTGAAGCTTTCTTT. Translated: CASSPLRGNTEAFF.